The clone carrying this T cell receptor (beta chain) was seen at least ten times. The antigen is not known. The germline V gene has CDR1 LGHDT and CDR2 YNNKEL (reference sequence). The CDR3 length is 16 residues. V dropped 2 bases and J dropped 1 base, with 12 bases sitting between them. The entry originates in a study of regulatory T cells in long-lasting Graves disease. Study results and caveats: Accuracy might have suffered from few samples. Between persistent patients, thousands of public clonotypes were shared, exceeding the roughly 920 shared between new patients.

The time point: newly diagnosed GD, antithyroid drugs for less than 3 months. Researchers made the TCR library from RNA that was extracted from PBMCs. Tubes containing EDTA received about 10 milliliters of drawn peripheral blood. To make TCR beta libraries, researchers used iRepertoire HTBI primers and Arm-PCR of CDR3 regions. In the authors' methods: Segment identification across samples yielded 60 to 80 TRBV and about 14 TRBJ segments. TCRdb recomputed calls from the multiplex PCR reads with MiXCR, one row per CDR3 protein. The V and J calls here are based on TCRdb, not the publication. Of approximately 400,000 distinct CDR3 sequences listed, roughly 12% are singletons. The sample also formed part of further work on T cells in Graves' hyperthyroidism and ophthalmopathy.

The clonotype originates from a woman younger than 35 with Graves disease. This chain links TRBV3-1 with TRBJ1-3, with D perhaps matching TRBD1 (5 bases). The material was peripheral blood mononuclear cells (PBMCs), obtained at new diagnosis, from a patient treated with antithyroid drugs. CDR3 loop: CASSQYGGISGNTIYF. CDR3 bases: TGTGCCAGCAGCCAATATGGGGGAATTTCTGGAAACACCATATATTTT.